Listed here are 7 T cell receptor beta chains from one sample, sequenced in a study of naive and memory T cell subsets. The study's findings and limits: Possibly reflecting memory cells re-expressing CD45RA, a few larger clonotypes occurred in naive repertoires, especially CD8.

Two oligonucleotides, mixed equimolar, formed the beta constant-region primer covering TRBC1 and TRBC2. Ligated cDNA was amplified by four rounds of PCR with nested alpha and beta constant-region primers and SP2. TCRdb re-called the UMI-ligation and nested PCR reads with MiXCR, one entry per CDR3 protein. The sample holds around 93,000 distinct CDR3 sequences; roughly 12% are singletons and the top ten take approximately 0.14%. For these receptors, no antigen is known. Sequenced sample: naive CD4+ T cells from blood. These receptors were obtained from a human donor in good health.

The table lists this clonotype with many counts. V gene TRBV28 combines with J gene TRBJ1-2; D is uncertain. Trimming left V 6 bases short and J 7 bases short, with 27 bases between. CDR3 length equals 17 residues. CDR1 is MDHEN and CDR2 is SYDVKM in the germline V gene. Here the CDR3 DNA reads TGTGCCAGCAGCACTCATCCCGGCGTCAGCGCAAGGCGTGGCTACACCTTC. Protein sequence: CASSTHPGVSARRGYTF.

The V call is TRBV6-5, the J call TRBJ2-7; D might be TRBD1 or TRBD2, each matching 6 bases. V lost 2 bases and J lost 4, with 18 bases in between. The CDR3 has 16 amino acids. CDR1 and CDR2 (germline): MNHEY, SVGAGI. This CDR3 is CASSYRPRGGSYEQYF. The CDR3 coding sequence is TGTGCCAGCAGTTACAGGCCGCGAGGGGGGAGTTACGAGCAGTACTTC.

The chain couples TRBV6-6 to TRBJ2-7; no clear D gene. V dropped 2 bases and J dropped 7 bases, with 15 bases sitting between them. Germline-derived CDR1 and CDR2 are MNHNY and SVGAGI (reference sequence). CDR3 size: 14 residues. The CDR3 bases are TGTGCCAGCAGTTACGACACCCCTACCGGGGAGCAGTACTTC. Protein: CASSYDTPTGEQYF.

The V call is TRBV20-1, the J call TRBJ1-1, with unresolved D. The V and J ends lost 2 bases and 5 bases respectively, with 9 bases between them. Germline loops: CDR1 DFQATT, CDR2 SNEGSKA (reference sequence). This CDR3 spans 12 amino acids. The CDR3, as DNA: TGCAGTGCTAGAATGGGTGGGACTGAAGCTTTCTTT. Amino acids: CSARMGGTEAFF.

This clonotype has a handful of counts. The chain couples TRBV24-1 to TRBJ2-2, with 12 positions matching TRBD1. The V segment lost 5 bases and the J segment 1 base; nucleotides outside the gene matches: 4. This CDR3 has 17 residues. In germline, CDR1 is KGHDR, CDR2 SFDVKD. CDR3 DNA: TGTGCCACCAGTGGCCGGGACAGGGGGCGGAACACCGGGGAGCTGTTTTTT. The encoded protein is CATSGRDRGRNTGELFF.

This clonotype was counted between two and nine times. V and J are TRBV7-2 and TRBJ2-4; TRBD1 matches at 9 bases. V gave up 5 bases and J gave up 12 bases; unmatched junction bases: 14. Per the germline V gene, CDR1 is SGHTA and CDR2 is FQGNSA. CDR3 length equals 15 residues. The CDR3 DNA is TGTGCCAGCAGCGCGGGACAGGGAGGGCAAAGGGCTCAGTACTTC. Translating it yields CASSAGQGGQRAQYF.

J is TRBJ2-3 and V is TRBV29-1; D gene ambiguous. The CDR3 is 15 residues long. V lost 1 base and J 0 bases, leaving 11 bases between the germline ends. Germline CDR1 SQVTM, CDR2 ANQGSEA. The CDR3 DNA is TGCAGCGTTGAAGGGGTGCATATTAGCACAGATACGCAGTATTTT. This codes for CSVEGVHISTDTQYF.